A selection of T cell receptor beta chains follows, all from one sample in a study of Graves' ophthalmopathy and Graves' hyperthyroidism. Each CDR3 protein is one row after TCRdb ran MiXCR on the multiplex PCR reads. The sample holds 600,000 to 650,000 distinct CDR3 sequences, about a fifth seen once. Specimen: peripheral blood. The origin of the receptors is a woman aged 18-29 years with stable Graves' hyperthyroidism. Some clones in this sample may be carry-over from other donors' samples. CDR3s include the opening cysteine and the closing phenylalanine or tryptophan. Fields, in order: D gene, J gene, V gene, clone size, CDR3 DNA, CDR3 protein. The D gene is left open where the match is weak. Clone size appears in some rows only: once, few, many, or a class for an expanded clone.

D: TRBD1
J: TRBJ2-7
V: TRBV2
size: many
DNA: TGTGCCAGCAGTGTCCGGACAGGGCCCTACGAGCAGTACTTC
CDR3: CASSVRTGPYEQYF

D: -
J: TRBJ1-2
V: TRBV25-1
size: many
DNA: TGTGCCAGCAGTGGGACACGGTATGGCTACACCTTC
CDR3: CASSGTRYGYTF

D: -
J: TRBJ1-1
V: TRBV15
size: -
DNA: TGTGCCACCAGCAGAGATCTCCAAACAGGGCCCAACACTGAAGCTTTCTTT
CDR3: CATSRDLQTGPNTEAFF

D: TRBD1
J: TRBJ1-1
V: TRBV4-1
size: few
DNA: TGCGCCAGCAGCCAAGGAGACAGGGACCCATTGAGGGCTTTCTTT
CDR3: CASSQGDRDPLRAFF

D: TRBD1
J: TRBJ2-7
V: TRBV6-1
size: few
DNA: TGTGCCAGCCGCGAAGGGACAGGGGGATACGAGCAGTACTTC
CDR3: CASREGTGGYEQYF

D: -
J: TRBJ2-7
V: TRBV12-3/TRBV12-4
size: -
DNA: TGTGCCAGCAGTTTCGGCTTTTCCCTCTGCGAGCAGTACTTC
CDR3: CASSFGFSLCEQYF

D: TRBD1
J: TRBJ2-7
V: TRBV28
size: once
DNA: TGTGCCAGCAGTTTCTTCGGGACAGGGGGCGACGAGCAGTACTTC
CDR3: CASSFFGTGGDEQYF

D: -
J: TRBJ2-7
V: TRBV6-2/TRBV6-3
size: many
DNA: TGTGCCAGCAGTTACTACGGTCCGGGCGAGCAGTACTTC
CDR3: CASSYYGPGEQYF

D: -
J: TRBJ1-1
V: TRBV19
size: many
DNA: TGTGCCAGTACCGTGACAGCGGGCACTGAAGCTTTCTTT
CDR3: CASTVTAGTEAFF

D: TRBD1
J: TRBJ2-2
V: TRBV18
size: many
DNA: TGTGCCAGCTCACCCCGGGACAGGGGATCGGAGCTGTTTTTT
CDR3: CASSPRDRGSELFF

D: -
J: TRBJ2-7
V: TRBV27
size: many
DNA: TGTGCCAGCAGTTTTTCAGCTAGGAACGAGCAGTACTTC
CDR3: CASSFSARNEQYF

D: -
J: TRBJ1-1
V: TRBV7-3
size: many
DNA: TGTGCCAGCAGTCCCGGGGACCTAGGACACACTGAAGCTTTCTTT
CDR3: CASSPGDLGHTEAFF

D: -
J: TRBJ2-5
V: TRBV6-2/TRBV6-3
size: many
DNA: TGTGCCAGCACGTGGTCCCCGGTCCGGAAAGAGACCCAGTACTTC
CDR3: CASTWSPVRKETQYF

D: -
J: TRBJ2-7
V: TRBV3-1
size: few
DNA: TGTGCCAGCAGCCCTCAGGTAGCTGGGCCTCGGGTCGACGAGCAGTACTTC
CDR3: CASSPQVAGPRVDEQYF

D: -
J: TRBJ1-6
V: TRBV4-1
size: many
DNA: TGCGCCAGCAGCCACAAAGGGTCCACTAATTCACCCCTCCACTTT
CDR3: CASSHKGSTNSPLHF

D: TRBD1
J: TRBJ2-7
V: TRBV27
size: -
DNA: TGTGCCAGCAGTCCGGGACAGGAGGCAGGGGAGCAGTACTTC
CDR3: CASSPGQEAGEQYF

D: -
J: TRBJ2-2
V: TRBV10-3
size: many
DNA: TGTGCCATCCCTAAAACTGGGAGTTCTAACACCGGGGAGCTGTTTTTT
CDR3: CAIPKTGSSNTGELFF

D: -
J: TRBJ1-1
V: TRBV4-1
size: few
DNA: TGCGCCAGCAGCCAACCGGACGGCCTGGTAGCTTTCTTT
CDR3: CASSQPDGLVAFF

D: -
J: TRBJ1-6
V: TRBV12-3/TRBV12-4
size: many
DNA: TGTGCCAGCAGCCCGGGGGGGAACAATAATTCACCCCTCCACTTT
CDR3: CASSPGGNNNSPLHF

D: -
J: TRBJ2-2
V: TRBV3-1
size: -
DNA: TGTGCCAGCAGCCAAGGGTATCAGAACACCGGGGAGCTGTTTTTT
CDR3: CASSQGYQNTGELFF

D: TRBD2
J: TRBJ2-5
V: TRBV12-3/TRBV12-4
size: many
DNA: TGTGCCAGCAGTGCCAGGACTAGCGGTATACAAGAGACCCAGTACTTC
CDR3: CASSARTSGIQETQYF

D: -
J: TRBJ2-5
V: TRBV19
size: few
DNA: TGTGCCAGTAGTATAAGGGCGGCAGAAGAGACCCAGTACTTC
CDR3: CASSIRAAEETQYF

D: -
J: TRBJ1-5
V: TRBV12-3/TRBV12-4
size: many
DNA: TGTGCCAGCAGTCCAACACGGAGCAATCAGCCCCAGCATTTT
CDR3: CASSPTRSNQPQHF

D: -
J: TRBJ1-1
V: TRBV12-3/TRBV12-4
size: many
DNA: TGTGCCAGCAGGAAAGATGTGAACACTGAAGCTTTCTTT
CDR3: CASRKDVNTEAFF

D: TRBD2
J: TRBJ2-7
V: TRBV4-2
size: -
DNA: TGTGCCAGCAGCCGCCCTAGCGGGGGGGATAACTACGAGCAGTACTTC
CDR3: CASSRPSGGDNYEQYF

D: -
J: TRBJ2-2
V: TRBV24-1
size: few
DNA: TGTGCCACCAGTGATGGCGGGGAGCTGTTTTTT
CDR3: CATSDGGELFF

D: TRBD1
J: TRBJ1-3
V: TRBV20-1
size: many
DNA: TGCAGTGCTCCGACAGGGGCAGGAAACACCATATATTTT
CDR3: CSAPTGAGNTIYF

D: -
J: TRBJ1-2
V: TRBV19
size: many
DNA: TGTGCCAGTAGTATAGATTTACCGGGGAACTATGGCTACACCTTC
CDR3: CASSIDLPGNYGYTF

D: -
J: TRBJ2-5
V: TRBV6-1
size: -
DNA: TGTGCCAGCAGTGAACCGGGGAGGCTCCGACAAGAGACCCAGTACTTC
CDR3: CASSEPGRLRQETQYF

D: -
J: TRBJ2-2
V: TRBV20-1
size: -
DNA: TGCAGTGCTCCCCCGGGACCGAGTCGTGGGGAGCTGTTTTTT
CDR3: CSAPPGPSRGELFF

D: -
J: TRBJ1-1
V: TRBV6-1
size: -
DNA: TGTGCCAGCAGCACCCCTAGCAAGGCCAAAGCTTTCTTT
CDR3: CASSTPSKAKAFF